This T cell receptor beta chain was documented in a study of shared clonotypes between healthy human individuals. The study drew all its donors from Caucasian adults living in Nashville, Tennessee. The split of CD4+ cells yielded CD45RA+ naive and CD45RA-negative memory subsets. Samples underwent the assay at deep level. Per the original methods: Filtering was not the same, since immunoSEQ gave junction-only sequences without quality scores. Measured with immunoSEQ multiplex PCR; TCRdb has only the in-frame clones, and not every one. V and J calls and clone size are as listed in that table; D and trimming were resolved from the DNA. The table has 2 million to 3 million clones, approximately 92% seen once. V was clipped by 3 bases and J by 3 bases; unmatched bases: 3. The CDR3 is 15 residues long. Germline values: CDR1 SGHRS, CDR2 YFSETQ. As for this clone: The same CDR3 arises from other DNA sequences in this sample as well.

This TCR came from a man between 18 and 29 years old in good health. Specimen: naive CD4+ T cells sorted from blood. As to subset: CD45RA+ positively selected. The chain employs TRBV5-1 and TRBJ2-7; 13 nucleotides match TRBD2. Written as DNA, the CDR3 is TGCGCCAGCAGCTCCTGGACTAGCGGGGGCTACGAGCAGTACTTC. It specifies CASSSWTSGGYEQYF.